The present T cell receptor beta chain was sequenced within a study of blood T cell repertoires in COVID-19. The V gene's germline CDR1 is SGHRS and CDR2 YFSETQ. Germline trimming cut 4 bases from V and 3 bases from J; bases unmatched to any gene: 14. The CDR3 has 17 residues. Sequencing was performed with immunoSEQ multiplex PCR; in TCRdb, only in-frame clones are kept and a portion is missing. Of roughly 64,000 clones in the sample, 85% to 90% were seen once. The sequence was obtained from a man aged 45-65 years with active COVID-19. The chain joins TRBV5-1 to TRBJ2-3; 7 bases map to TRBD2. Sequencing was carried out using peripheral blood. The CDR3: CASSRWVRGGRTDTQYF. The CDR3 DNA reads as TGCGCCAGCAGCCGGTGGGTGCGCGGGGGAAGGACAGATACGCAGTATTTT. The entire variable domain, with the rest obtained from reference TRBV5-1 and TRBJ2-3, is as follows: KAGVTQTPRYLIKTRGQQVTLSCSPISGHRSVSWYQQTPGQGLQFLFEYFSETQRNKGNFPGRFSGRQFSNSRSEMNVSTLELGDSALYLCASSRWVRGGRTDTQYFGPGTRLTVL.